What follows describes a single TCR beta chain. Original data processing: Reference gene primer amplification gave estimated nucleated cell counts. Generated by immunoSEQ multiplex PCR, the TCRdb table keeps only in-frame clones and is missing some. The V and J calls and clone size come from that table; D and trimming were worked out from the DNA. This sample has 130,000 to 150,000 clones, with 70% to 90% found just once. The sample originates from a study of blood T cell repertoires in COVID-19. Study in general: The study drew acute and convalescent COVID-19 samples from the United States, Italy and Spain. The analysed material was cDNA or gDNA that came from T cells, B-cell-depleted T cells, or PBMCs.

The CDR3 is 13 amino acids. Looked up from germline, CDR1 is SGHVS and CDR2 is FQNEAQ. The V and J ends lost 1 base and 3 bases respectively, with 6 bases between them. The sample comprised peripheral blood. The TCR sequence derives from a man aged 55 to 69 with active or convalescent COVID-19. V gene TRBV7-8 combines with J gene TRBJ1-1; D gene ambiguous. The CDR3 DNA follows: TGTGCCAGCAGCTTAGGGCCGCACACTGAAGCTTTCTTT. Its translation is CASSLGPHTEAFF.